A selection of T cell receptor beta chains follows, all from one sample in a study of T-cell memory formation after mild COVID-19. TCRdb re-called the 5' RACE reads through MiXCR, storing one row per CDR3 protein. The sample carries roughly 450,000 distinct CDR3 sequences, roughly 18% recorded once. Specimen: PBMCs or a T cell subset sorted from them (not recorded which). The receptors derive from an adult woman who had mild COVID-19 (a few samples of this study predate the infection). Cell type and time point are not known. Both conserved end residues are trimmed from each CDR3. Clone size is shown for a subset of rows, as once, few, many or a class of expanded clone.

TRBV5-1	NA	TRBJ2-7	ASSLDSPYYEQY
TRBV6-1	NA	TRBJ2-1	ASSESRVSSYNEQF
TRBV6-5	few	TRBJ2-1	ASISLGGEQF
TRBV15	NA	TRBJ2-7	ATSGSRTITYEQY
TRBV18	NA	TRBJ2-7	ASSPVPATQGGVVYEQY
TRBV12-3/TRBV12-4	few	TRBJ2-1	ASSRTSGTYNEQF
TRBV27	NA	TRBJ2-2	ASHGRGARSNTGELF
TRBV4-1	NA	TRBJ2-7	ASSLSSGPSDGRY
TRBV5-1	few	TRBJ1-1	ASSLAPGVPTEAF
TRBV7-9	few	TRBJ1-1	ASSFISGRTNTEAF
TRBV24-1	few	TRBJ2-1	ATGGASGRSSYNEQF
TRBV7-3	NA	TRBJ2-1	ASSSIGGGIVNEQF